These 9 T cell receptor beta chains were sequenced from one sample in a study of control samples from healthy donors and cancer patients. Here immunoSEQ multiplex PCR was the method, and the copy in TCRdb shows in-frame clones only, minus some. The table records about 100,000 clones, roughly 87% of them present only once. The source material was blood. The receptor set was obtained from a woman between 45 and 65 years old in good health.

The gene calls are TRBV7-9 and TRBJ2-7; possible D gene TRBD1, 5 bases. The CDR3 is made up of 14 amino acids. The V and J ends lost 6 bases and 1 base respectively, with 13 bases between them. CDR1 is SEHNR and CDR2 is FQNEAQ in the germline V gene (reference sequence). CDR3 in DNA: TGTGCCAGCAGGGAGACAGCTAATTCCTACGAGCAGTACGTC. Translation gives CASRETANSYEQYV.

The chain joins TRBV6-5 to TRBJ1-2, with 10 bases aligning to TRBD1. This CDR3 region has 13 residues. V was pared by 2 bases and J by 8 bases, with 2 bases of the junction left unmatched. CDR1 and CDR2 (germline): MNHEY, SVGAGI. CDR3 amino acids: CASSYGQGGGYTF. In DNA form, the CDR3 reads TGTGCCAGCAGTTACGGACAGGGGGGAGGCTACACCTTC.

This sequence joins TRBV18 and TRBJ2-2, with 7 bases lining up with TRBD2. CDR3 length: 16 residues. CDR1 and CDR2 (germline): KGHSH, LQKENI. V dropped 2 bases and J dropped 2; count of bases not matched to a gene: 5. In DNA, the CDR3 is TGTGCCAGCTCACCATCAAGGACTAGAAACACCGGGGAGCTGTTTTTT. Amino acids: CASSPSRTRNTGELFF.

The chain links TRBV18 to TRBJ1-5; D remains ambiguous. Trimming removed 3 bases from V and 3 bases from J, with 6 bases in between. This CDR3 is built from 13 residues. The germline V gene encodes CDR1 KGHSH and CDR2 LQKENI. The CDR3 nucleotides are TGTGCCAGCTCACCCGACCCCAATCAGCCCCAGCATTTT. It encodes CASSPDPNQPQHF.

This chain joins TRBV13 and TRBJ2-3; 14 bases fit TRBD2. The ends lost 1 base at V and 2 bases at J; junction bases unmatched: 5. From germline, CDR1 is PRHDT and CDR2 FYEKMQ (reference sequence). The CDR3 length is 18 residues. CDR3: CASSLAGLAGATTDTQYF. The CDR3 coding sequence is TGTGCCAGCAGCTTAGCGGGACTAGCGGGAGCAACCACAGATACGCAGTATTTT.

V is TRBV30 and J is TRBJ1-3; TRBD1 is a possible D gene (6 bases). V shed 4 bases and J shed 3 bases, with 13 bases lying between them. From germline, CDR1 is GTSNPN and CDR2 SVGIG (reference sequence). This CDR3 contains 14 residues. The CDR3 protein is CAWIGRGHGNTIYF. The CDR3 coding sequence is TGTGCCTGGATCGGCAGGGGACATGGAAACACCATATATTTT.

This chain joins TRBV7-8 and TRBJ1-1; D gene ambiguous. The CDR3 covers 17 residues. V was shortened by 5 bases and J by 1 base, with 20 bases between the two germline ends. CDR1 SGHVS and CDR2 FQNEAQ come from the germline V gene. The CDR3, as DNA: TGTGCCAGCAGCCCCCCCAATTTGCGGCCGCCGAACACTGAAGCTTTCTTT. Translated, it gives CASSPPNLRPPNTEAFF.

The V gene is TRBV7-3, the J gene TRBJ2-2, with D perhaps matching TRBD2 (5 bases). The germline V gene has CDR1 SGHTA and CDR2 FQGTGA. This CDR3 region has 15 residues. The V and J ends lost 3 bases and 6 bases respectively, with 14 bases between them. Written as DNA, the CDR3 is TGTGCCAGCAGCTTGTGGACTTCCGACGCCGGGGAGCTGTTTTTT. This sequence encodes CASSLWTSDAGELFF.

This clone was counted once. The genes are TRBV13 and TRBJ2-1, with 9 bases lining up with TRBD2. In germline, CDR1 is PRHDT, CDR2 FYEKMQ (reference sequence). The CDR3 is made up of 16 amino acids. Trimming took 3 bases from V and 7 from J; bases not matched to a gene: 10. The CDR3 sequence: CASSFGGRARRNEQFF. The DNA for the CDR3 is TGTGCCAGCAGCTTTGGCGGGAGGGCCAGAAGGAATGAGCAGTTCTTC.